One and the same sample provided the 32 T cell receptor beta chains below, sequenced in a study of human T cells and chemical hapten exposure. Time point denoted: pre-sensitization, week 0. Stated treatment: therapeutic diphenylcyclopropenone sensitization with weekly scalp DPC. One entry per CDR3 protein results from TCRdb running MiXCR on the RACE reads. The sample has about 260,000 distinct CDR3 sequences, about 9% seen once. The sequencing used whole blood, collected in connection with sensitization to the hapten diphenylcyclopropenone (DPC). Every receptor here comes from a woman aged 40 to 49 with alopecia areata. Some clones in this sample may be carry-over from other donors' samples.

The gene calls are TRBV4-3 and TRBJ2-2; possible D gene TRBD1, 6 bases. The germline gives CDR1 LGHNA, CDR2 YSLEER. V lost 6 bases and J lost 2, with 13 bases in between. The CDR3 extends over 15 amino acids. For the CDR3, the DNA is TGCGCCAGCAGAGAGGACAGCTTAAACACCGGGGAGCTGTTTTTT. It is translated as CASREDSLNTGELFF.

This clonotype occurred a few times. The chain uses TRBV10-3 and TRBJ1-1; TRBD1 matches 9 bases. The CDR3 extends over 14 amino acids. Unmatched junction bases numbered 6, after V lost 6 bases and J lost 4 bases. Germline values: CDR1 ENHRY, CDR2 SYGVKD. CDR3 residues: CAIRGQGWSTEAFF. CDR3 nucleotides: TGTGCCATCAGGGGACAGGGCTGGAGCACTGAAGCTTTCTTT.

This clonotype was picked up a small number of times. The chain's CDR3 is CAITRQTDTTGNTEAFF. The CDR3 DNA reads as TGTGCCATCACCCGCCAGACCGATACCACGGGGAACACTGAAGCTTTCTTT. This chain connects TRBV10-3 to TRBJ1-1; D gene ambiguous. CDR3 length: 17 amino acids. Trimming stripped 7 bases from V and 1 base from J, with 22 bases between. Germline V CDR1 and CDR2: ENHRY, SYGVKD.

The rearrangement uses TRBV5-1 and TRBJ1-1; D not certain. Per the germline V gene, CDR1 is SGHRS and CDR2 is YFSETQ. There are 12 residues in the CDR3. The V and J ends lost 7 bases and 4 bases respectively, with 11 bases between them. This CDR3 is CASGTWVTEAFF. The CDR3 coding sequence is TGCGCCAGCGGAACATGGGTCACTGAAGCTTTCTTT.

This clonotype was detected a few times. The V gene is TRBV20-1, the J gene TRBJ2-3; TRBD1 matches at 8 bases. Germline V gives CDR1 DFQATT, CDR2 SNEGSKA (reference sequence). The V and J ends lost 3 bases and 3 bases, in that order; junction bases with no gene match: 5. This CDR3 contains 14 residues. DNA of the CDR3: TGCAGTGCTAGCCGGGACAGGAGTACAGATACGCAGTATTTT. It is translated as CSASRDRSTDTQYF.

This clonotype was seen repeatedly, ten times or more. Relative to the germline gene, one junction end is altered; a read error may explain this. The genes are TRBV7-2 and TRBJ2-1; 12 bases match TRBD2. The CDR3 spans 16 residues. Per germline, CDR1 SGHTA and CDR2 FQGNSA. This CDR3 is CASSLVSSGRGNEQFF. The CDR3 region has the DNA TGTGCCAGCAGTTTAGTCTCTAGCGGGAGGGGCAATGAGCAGTTCTTC.

The chain recombines TRBV10-3 with TRBJ2-3, with 10 positions matching TRBD1. V dropped 0 bases and J dropped 6; count of bases not matched to a gene: 9. In germline, CDR1 is ENHRY, CDR2 SYGVKD. The CDR3 is made up of 17 amino acids. CDR3 sequence reads: CAISESAGTGVDDTQYF. The CDR3 DNA reads TGTGCCATCAGTGAGTCTGCCGGGACAGGGGTCGACGATACGCAGTATTTT.

The V and J genes are TRBV6-5 and TRBJ2-7, with a possible D match to TRBD2 (5 bases). Between the trimmed V and J ends, which lost 0 bases and 4 bases, there was a span of 10 bases. This CDR3 is built from 14 residues. Germline values: CDR1 MNHEY, CDR2 SVGAGI. The CDR3: CASSYSRTRYEQYF. The CDR3 DNA is TGTGCCAGCAGTTACTCCCGGACTCGGTACGAGCAGTACTTC.

This clonotype appeared a few times. J is TRBJ2-1 and V is TRBV20-1; the match to TRBD2 covers 10 bases. The germline CDR1 and CDR2 sequences are DFQATT and SNEGSKA (reference sequence). After removal of 6 bases from V and 9 bases from J, the junction contained 11 bases not matched to a gene. The CDR3 contains 14 residues. CDR3 sequence: CSANPSGSRGEQFF. The CDR3 coding sequence is TGCAGTGCAAACCCTAGCGGGAGTAGGGGTGAGCAGTTCTTC.

CDR3 residues: CSAPTWGEETQYF. Written as DNA, the CDR3 is TGCAGTGCTCCTACCTGGGGGGAAGAGACCCAGTACTTC. This chain links TRBV20-1 with TRBJ2-5; maybe TRBD2 (6 bases). The germline V gene has CDR1 DFQATT and CDR2 SNEGSKA (reference sequence). The CDR3 is 13 residues long. With 5 bases removed from V and 3 bases from J, the gap between germline ends came to 13 bases.

The chain is built from TRBV14 and TRBJ2-5; 7 nucleotides match TRBD1. Per the germline V gene, CDR1 is SGHDN and CDR2 is FVKESK. The length of the CDR3 is 13 residues. J was trimmed by 1 base and V by 4 bases; bases with no gene match: 0. CDR3 DNA sequence: TGTGCCAGCAGCCGGGACAGCCAAGAGACCCAGTACTTC. Protein product: CASSRDSQETQYF.

The chain links TRBV20-1 to TRBJ2-5; perhaps TRBD1 as D (5 bases). The germline V gene encodes CDR1 DFQATT and CDR2 SNEGSKA (reference sequence). The V end was cut by 8 bases, the J end by 5 bases, with 27 bases between. The CDR3 has 16 residues. CDR3 residues: CSSLVWGRGGQETQYF. DNA for the CDR3: TGCAGTTCTCTAGTGTGGGGTAGGGGCGGCCAGGAGACCCAGTACTTC.

The chain joins TRBV18 to TRBJ2-7, with D possibly called TRBD1 or TRBD2 (5 bases each). V shed 2 bases and J shed 4 bases, with 12 bases lying between them. Germline-derived CDR1 and CDR2 are KGHSH and LQKENI. The CDR3 consists of 14 residues. CDR3 DNA sequence: TGTGCCAGCTCACCAAGGGGACCAGTGTACGAGCAGTACTTC. Translated: CASSPRGPVYEQYF.

This clonotype was seen more than once but under ten times. The genes are TRBV5-1 and TRBJ1-6, with unresolved D. CDR3 length equals 13 residues. CDR1 is SGHRS, CDR2 YFSETQ, per germline. Trimming stripped 6 bases from V and 7 bases from J, with 11 bases between. As DNA, the CDR3 is TGCGCCAGCAAAAAGGACCACAATTCACCCCTCCACTTT. It encodes CASKKDHNSPLHF.

The CDR3 reads CSVEETGTGYGYTF. The CDR3 coding sequence is TGCAGCGTTGAAGAAACAGGGACTGGCTATGGCTACACCTTC. The chain recombines TRBV29-1 with TRBJ1-2; tentative D call: TRBD1 (6 bases). The CDR3 is 14 amino acids. Trimming removed 0 bases at V and 4 bases at J, with 12 bases between. Germline V gene sequence: CDR1 SQVTM, CDR2 ANQGSEA.

This clonotype was found a few times. The chain employs TRBV6-2 or TRBV6-3 and TRBJ1-1, with 7 bases fitting TRBD1. The junction had 11 bases not matched to a gene; V was cut back by 6 bases and J by 1 base. CDR1 is MNHEY and CDR2 is SVGEGT in the germline V gene. The CDR3 extends over 16 amino acids. The chain's CDR3 is CASSLPGGDRNTEAFF. The CDR3 coding sequence is TGTGCCAGCAGCCTCCCCGGCGGGGACAGGAACACTGAAGCTTTCTTT.

The genes are TRBV20-1 and TRBJ2-1, with D possibly being TRBD1 (5 bases). Germline V lookup: CDR1 DFQATT, CDR2 SNEGSKA (reference sequence). The V end was cut by 1 base, the J end by 0 bases, with 7 bases between. The CDR3 runs to 14 residues. The CDR3 DNA follows: TGCAGTGCTAGAGGTGACAGCTCCTACAATGAGCAGTTCTTC. Protein product: CSARGDSSYNEQFF.

This clonotype was seen a handful of times. The genes are TRBV28 and TRBJ2-5; the match to TRBD1 covers 8 bases. The V and J ends lost 2 bases and 5 bases, in that order; junction bases with no gene match: 10. The CDR3 contains 16 residues. Germline CDR1 reads MDHEN; CDR2 reads SYDVKM. CDR3 sequence: CASSLGTGLSRETQYF. For the CDR3, the DNA is TGTGCCAGCAGTTTAGGGACAGGCTTGTCCAGGGAGACCCAGTACTTC.

The V call is TRBV6-2 or TRBV6-3, the J call TRBJ2-7; D uncertain. V was shortened by 2 bases and J by 2 bases, with 13 bases between the two germline ends. Per the germline V gene, CDR1 is MNHEY and CDR2 is SVGEGT. This CDR3 contains 15 residues. CDR3 sequence reads: CASSYGSKIPYEQYF. The CDR3 DNA reads TGTGCCAGCAGTTACGGGTCGAAGATCCCCTACGAGCAGTACTTC.

This clonotype was recorded at least ten times. The rearrangement links TRBV5-6 to TRBJ2-7; 10 nucleotides line up with TRBD2. The CDR3 contains 18 residues. The V segment lost 4 bases and the J segment 0 bases; nucleotides outside the gene matches: 13. Germline V gives CDR1 SGHDT, CDR2 YYEEEE. This CDR3 reads CASSARGGLASTSYEQYF. CDR3 nucleotides: TGTGCCAGCAGCGCCAGAGGGGGACTAGCGTCCACCTCCTACGAGCAGTACTTC.

The V gene is TRBV12-3 or TRBV12-4, the J gene TRBJ1-3; D perhaps matches TRBD1 (5 bases). The CDR3 contains 14 residues. V lost 3 bases and J 0 bases, leaving 6 bases between the germline ends. In DNA, the CDR3 is TGTGCCAGCAGTTTCGGGGGCTCTGGAAACACCATATATTTT. It yields the protein CASSFGGSGNTIYF.

This clonotype has a handful of counts. The chain's CDR3 is CASSVTRRSNTEAFF. As DNA, the CDR3 is TGTGCCAGCAGCGTCACCAGGCGATCGAACACTGAAGCTTTCTTT. V is TRBV6-2 or TRBV6-3 and J is TRBJ1-1, with D hard to call. The V end lost 6 bases, the J end lost 1 base, and 15 bases lay between the germline ends. The CDR3 runs to 15 residues. Germline V CDR1 and CDR2: MNHEY, SVGEGT.

This chain uses TRBV24-1 with TRBJ2-2; D gene unclear. Looked up from germline, CDR1 is KGHDR and CDR2 is SFDVKD. The CDR3 spans 12 residues. The V and J ends lost 4 bases and 2 bases respectively, with 1 base between them. The DNA for the CDR3 is TGTGCCACCAGTGACAACACCGGGGAGCTGTTTTTT. This sequence encodes CATSDNTGELFF.

This clonotype came up many times. The V gene is TRBV7-8, the J gene TRBJ1-3; D is unclear. The CDR3 sequence is 15 residues long. The V gene's germline CDR1 is SGHVS and CDR2 FQNEAQ. V lost 6 bases to trimming and J lost 0 bases, with 12 bases between them. The CDR3 protein is CASSRNIDSGNTIYF. In DNA, the CDR3 is TGTGCCAGCAGTAGGAACATAGACTCTGGAAACACCATATATTTT. The full variable domain, its missing parts supplied by reference TRBV7-8 and TRBJ1-3, is GAGVSQSPRYKVAKRGQDVALRCDPISGHVSLFWYQQALGQGPEFLTYFQNEAQLDKSGLPSDRFFAERPEGSVSTLKIQRTQQEDSAVYLCASSRNIDSGNTIYFGEGSWLTVV.

The rearrangement links TRBV4-3 to TRBJ2-2; TRBD2 is a possible D gene (5 bases). Germline CDR1 is LGHNA and CDR2 is YSLEER. Trimming removed 0 bases from V and 3 bases from J, with 14 bases in between. The CDR3 consists of 17 residues. The DNA for the CDR3 is TGCGCCAGCAGCCAAGATCAGGATAGCGAAGACACCGGGGAGCTGTTTTTT. It codes for CASSQDQDSEDTGELFF.

This chain uses TRBV2 with TRBJ2-1, with D possibly called TRBD1 or TRBD2 (5 bases each). This CDR3 region has 16 residues. Germline assignment: CDR1 SNHLY and CDR2 FYNNEI. Trimming pared 4 bases from V and 0 bases from J, leaving 13 bases between. The CDR3, as DNA: TGTGCCAGCAGTGGGGGGAGCGGTCGCTCCTACAATGAGCAGTTCTTC. Its translation: CASSGGSGRSYNEQFF.

The CDR3: CASSVESRYNEQFF. The CDR3 DNA sequence: TGTGCCAGCAGCGTAGAATCTAGATACAATGAGCAGTTCTTC. The rearrangement joins TRBV9 to TRBJ2-1; D remains ambiguous. Germline V gives CDR1 SGDLS, CDR2 YYNGEE. This CDR3 spans 14 amino acids. V was shortened by 0 bases and J by 4 bases, with 8 bases between the two germline ends.

In this sample, this clonotype turned up a few times. The rearrangement links TRBV20-1 to TRBJ1-1; 8 bases fit TRBD1. Trimming removed 3 bases from V and 5 bases from J; junction bases left unmatched: 8. Per germline, CDR1 DFQATT and CDR2 SNEGSKA (reference sequence). The CDR3 spans 14 residues. CDR3 sequence: CSARLQGAGTEAFF. The CDR3 DNA is TGCAGTGCTAGGCTTCAGGGGGCTGGGACTGAAGCTTTCTTT.

The sample holds many counts of this clonotype. The chain uses TRBV29-1 and TRBJ2-7; 7 bases line up with TRBD2. The CDR3 loop spans 13 amino acids. Per germline, CDR1 SQVTM and CDR2 ANQGSEA. J lost 2 bases, V lost 4 bases, and 5 bases had no gene match. The CDR3 reads CSVATSVAYEQYF. The CDR3 region has the DNA TGCAGCGTTGCCACTAGCGTAGCCTACGAGCAGTACTTC.

This clonotype was seen at least ten times. The V gene is TRBV6-2 or TRBV6-3, the J gene TRBJ1-5; 7 positions match TRBD1. Germline V gives CDR1 MNHEY, CDR2 SVGEGT. The CDR3 contains 14 residues. V dropped 8 bases and J dropped 6; count of bases not matched to a gene: 10. The CDR3: CASGSDREGQPQHF. CDR3 nucleotide sequence: TGTGCCAGCGGATCTGACAGGGAGGGTCAGCCCCAGCATTTT.

This chain joins TRBV28 and TRBJ1-2, with 8 bases identical to TRBD1. The CDR3 spans 14 residues. V lost 2 bases to trimming and J lost 7 bases; unmatched junction nucleotides: 6. Germline lookup yields CDR1 MDHEN and CDR2 SYDVKM. For the CDR3, the DNA is TGTGCCAGCAGTTTACGTGGACAGGGCCCTGGCTACACCTTC. Its translation: CASSLRGQGPGYTF.

This clonotype has a count of ten or more. The J gene is TRBJ2-3, the V gene TRBV7-3; D gene ambiguous. This CDR3 is built from 12 residues. The V end was cut by 5 bases, the J end by 6 bases, with 9 bases between. CDR1 is SGHTA and CDR2 is FQGTGA in the germline V gene. DNA for the CDR3: TGTGCCAGCAGCAAAGTTGGGGATACGCAGTATTTT. Amino acid sequence: CASSKVGDTQYF. Based on the CDR3 plus reference TRBV7-3 and TRBJ2-3, the full variable domain is GAGVSQTPSNKVTEKGKYVELRCDPISGHTALYWYRQSLGQGPEFLIYFQGTGAADDSGLPNDRFFAVRPEGSVSTLKIQRTERGDSAVYLCASSKVGDTQYFGPGTRLTVL.